These 10 T cell receptor beta chains originate from one sample sequenced in a study of identical twins. One entry per CDR3 protein results from TCRdb running MiXCR on the 5' RACE reads. The top ten hold roughly 4.3% of the sample, which has under 800,000 distinct CDR3 sequences, 21% seen once. This sample also belongs to another study, concerning T cells expressing NK-cell markers.

The sequenced sample was PBMCs. The origin of the receptors is a woman between 18 and 29 years old in good health.

This clonotype was observed a handful of times. This chain uses TRBV20-1 with TRBJ2-3; D unclear. V was shortened by 0 bases and J by 4 bases, with 14 bases between the two germline ends. Per germline, CDR1 DFQATT and CDR2 SNEGSKA (reference sequence). This CDR3 spans 15 amino acids. The CDR3 DNA reads TGCAGTGCTAGAGAGATAGAAAAGGTCTCAGATACGCAGTATTTT. Amino acids: CSAREIEKVSDTQYF.

V is TRBV6-1 and J is TRBJ1-5; D is ambiguous. V was trimmed by 9 bases and J by 5 bases, leaving 14 bases between them. CDR3 length equals 13 residues. Germline CDR1 MNHNS, CDR2 SASEGT. The CDR3 protein is CASRIEFDQPQHF. The CDR3 nucleotides are TGTGCCAGTCGGATAGAGTTTGATCAGCCCCAGCATTTT.

A few counts support this clonotype. This sequence joins TRBV12-3 or TRBV12-4 and TRBJ2-1; 8 positions match TRBD2. The CDR3 loop spans 13 amino acids. V lost 6 bases to trimming and J lost 8 bases; unmatched junction nucleotides: 6. The CDR3 here is CASRTGTRHEQFF. CDR3 bases: TGTGCCAGCAGAACCGGGACTAGGCATGAGCAGTTCTTC.

This clonotype was found many times. The rearrangement joins TRBV20-1 to TRBJ1-3; D unclear. CDR3 length equals 13 residues. From germline, CDR1 is DFQATT and CDR2 SNEGSKA (reference sequence). V was shortened by 6 bases and J by 4 bases, with 13 bases between the two germline ends. This CDR3 is CSAVTVGGNTIYF. CDR3 in DNA: TGCAGTGCCGTGACGGTGGGAGGAAACACCATATATTTT.

The chain has TRBV7-9 and TRBJ1-1, with D possibly being TRBD1 (5 bases). Germline V gives CDR1 SEHNR, CDR2 FQNEAQ (reference sequence). This CDR3 is built from 15 residues. The germline V and J ends were trimmed by 3 bases and 6 bases, with 17 bases remaining between them. CDR3 loop: CASSFPAGRFAEAFF. CDR3 coding DNA: TGTGCCAGCAGCTTCCCGGCAGGGAGATTTGCTGAAGCTTTCTTT.

The rearrangement links TRBV13 to TRBJ2-7, with D hard to call. This CDR3 has 13 amino acids. The V end was cut by 8 bases, the J end by 2 bases, with 13 bases between. The germline V gene has CDR1 PRHDT and CDR2 FYEKMQ (reference sequence). Written as DNA, the CDR3 is TGTGCCAGCGCATGGGAAGGGCCCTACGAGCAGTACTTC. Amino acid sequence: CASAWEGPYEQYF.

This clonotype was seen more than once but under ten times. The J gene is TRBJ2-1, the V gene TRBV5-1; 10 positions agree with TRBD2. CDR1 SGHRS and CDR2 YFSETQ come from the germline V gene. The CDR3 is made up of 15 amino acids. J was trimmed by 8 bases and V by 2 bases; bases with no gene match: 7. The CDR3 bases are TGCGCCAGCAGCTTAAGAGCGGGGGGGCCCGATGAGCAGTTCTTC. Its translation: CASSLRAGGPDEQFF.

Ten or more counts support this clonotype. V and J are TRBV20-1 and TRBJ2-5; D ambiguous. This CDR3 has 11 amino acids. The V end lost 6 bases, the J end lost 4 bases, and 9 bases lay between the germline ends. Germline-derived CDR1 and CDR2 are DFQATT and SNEGSKA (reference sequence). The CDR3 reads CSAINRETQYF. In DNA form, the CDR3 reads TGCAGTGCAATAAATCGAGAGACCCAGTACTTC.

This clonotype occurred a few times. The rearrangement joins TRBV4-1 to TRBJ2-3; D unclear. V lost 5 bases, J lost 3 bases, and 18 bases lay in between. The CDR3 has 16 amino acids. Germline lookup yields CDR1 MGHRA and CDR2 YSYEKL. The CDR3 spells CASSFRLGLPTDTQYF. DNA for the CDR3: TGCGCCAGCAGCTTCCGACTGGGCCTCCCTACAGATACGCAGTATTTT.

This sequence joins TRBV5-6 and TRBJ2-3, with TRBD2 matching over 11 bases. Germline CDR1 reads SGHDT; CDR2 reads YYEEEE. Losses at the gene ends were 1 base for V and 2 bases for J; bases not matched to a gene: 12. The CDR3 contains 19 residues. The CDR3 DNA reads as TGTGCCAGCAGCTTGCTGATTGGGCTAGCGGGAGGACTCACAGATACGCAGTATTTT. Translated: CASSLLIGLAGGLTDTQYF. Based on the CDR3 plus reference TRBV5-6 and TRBJ2-3, the full variable domain is DAGVTQSPTHLIKTRGQQVTLRCSPKSGHDTVSWYQQALGQGPQFIFQYYEEEERQRGNFPDRFSGHQFPNYSSELNVNALLLGDSALYLCASSLLIGLAGGLTDTQYFGPGTRLTVL.